The sequence of this T cell receptor (beta chain) was determined in a study of beta chain features in type 1 diabetes. Study context: Age and gender were similar between patients and healthy donors, as were cell yields. Overall study results and limits: At VDJ recombination sites, type 1 diabetes patients had fewer insertions and more deleted nucleotides. Within each of all four CD4+ subsets, Type 1 diabetes patients had TCRB CDR3s that were moderately but significantly shorter.

About this clone itself: What it binds is unknown.

The CDR3 runs to 14 residues. CDR1 and CDR2 (germline): MNHEY, SVGAGI. Trimming took off 5 bases at V and 2 bases at J, with 12 bases between the two ends. Expressed TCRB transcripts were sequenced because the isolated RNA had all been reverse transcribed beforehand. Using immunoSEQ multiplex PCR, the repertoire was profiled, and TCRdb retains in-frame clones only, with some absent. The sample lists over 650,000 clones, over 13% seen once, with just under 0.04% in the top ten. Sequences were obtained from naive CD4+ T cells from blood. The TCR originated in a man aged 18 to 30 with type 1 diabetes. The gene calls are TRBV6-5 and TRBJ2-5; D remains ambiguous. The CDR3 region is CASSRRQPQETQYF. In DNA form, the CDR3 reads TGTGCCAGCAGTCGACGACAACCGCAAGAGACCCAGTACTTC.